Each of the 9 T cell receptor beta chains below was sequenced from the same sample in a study of cytomegalovirus exposure and HLA in healthy donors. The study ran its PCR with 60 Vbeta and 13 Jbeta primers. The protocol was immunoSEQ multiplex PCR, while the TCRdb copy is restricted to in-frame clones and leaves out a portion. This table holds around 150,000 clones, approximately 80% found once. The source material was PBMCs. Receptor source: a man younger than 45 in good health and CMV-seropositive.

The V gene is TRBV9, the J gene TRBJ1-5; 7 positions match TRBD1. The germline gives CDR1 SGDLS, CDR2 YYNGEE. The CDR3 length is 19 residues. Germline trimming cut 6 bases from V and 2 bases from J; bases unmatched to any gene: 20. The CDR3 DNA is TGTGCCAGCAACAACAGGGACAGTCCTAAGAGTGGAGGCAATCAGCCCCAGCATTTT. Its translation is CASNNRDSPKSGGNQPQHF.

The chain couples TRBV2 to TRBJ2-1; 7 positions agree with TRBD1. V trimming: 6 bases; J trimming: 5 bases; junction bases outside the gene matches: 7. The CDR3 is made up of 14 amino acids. In germline, CDR1 is SNHLY, CDR2 FYNNEI. The DNA for the CDR3 is TGTGCCAGCAGGAGGGCAGGGGGTGACAATGAGCAGTTCTTC. This translates into CASRRAGGDNEQFF.

Turning to this clone: The junction does not match germline at one end; this may be a read error. The chain couples TRBV5-6 to TRBJ2-5; 7 nucleotides align to TRBD1. CDR3 length: 16 residues. Germline-derived CDR1 and CDR2 are SGHDT and YYEEEE. The CDR3 bases are TGTGCCAGCAGCTCCCCCATACAGGGGCCCCAAGCGACCCAGTACTTC. It yields the protein CASSSPIQGPQATQYF.

Concerning this clone: This sample includes further DNA sequences coding for the same CDR3. The V and J genes are TRBV5-1 and TRBJ2-5; 8 nucleotides align to TRBD2. V shed 0 bases, J shed 2 bases, and the junction held 0 bases outside the gene matches. Per germline, CDR1 SGHRS and CDR2 YFSETQ. CDR3 size: 14 residues. The CDR3 nucleotides read TGCGCCAGCAGCTTGGCGGGGGGGCAAGAGACCCAGTACTTC. Protein product: CASSLAGGQETQYF.

The V gene is TRBV14, the J gene TRBJ2-1; D is perhaps TRBD2 (6 bases). The V gene lost 0 bases and the J gene lost 7 bases, with 13 bases spanning the gap. CDR1 is SGHDN and CDR2 is FVKESK in the germline V gene. The CDR3 has 15 amino acids. For the CDR3, the DNA is TGTGCCAGCAGCCAAGAGGAGGGTCGCTGGAATGAGCAGTTCTTC. The encoded protein is CASSQEEGRWNEQFF.

The sample holds one count of this clone. The gene calls are TRBV6-4 and TRBJ2-1; 11 bases line up with TRBD2. Germline V gene data show CDR1 as MRHNA and CDR2 as SNTAGT. The trim removed 0 bases at V and 8 bases at J, leaving 3 bases unmatched. The CDR3 has 15 residues. CDR3 bases: TGTGCCAGCAGTGACTCTAGCGGGGGGGCAGATGAGCAGTTCTTC. This gives the protein CASSDSSGGADEQFF.

This clone appeared a few times. The chain has TRBV15 and TRBJ2-7, with 8 bases that match TRBD1. CDR1 is LNHNV and CDR2 is YYDKDF in the germline V gene (reference sequence). The CDR3 contains 14 residues. The ends lost 0 bases at V and 4 bases at J; junction bases unmatched: 2. This chain's CDR3 is CATSRETGAYEQYF. The CDR3, as DNA: TGTGCCACCAGCAGAGAGACAGGGGCATACGAGCAGTACTTC.

The V call is TRBV9, the J call TRBJ2-7; 8 bases match TRBD2. V trimming: 4 bases; J trimming: 0 bases; junction bases outside the gene matches: 3. The germline gives CDR1 SGDLS, CDR2 YYNGEE. The CDR3 contains 14 residues. CDR3 loop: CASSRSGGSYEQYF. The CDR3, as DNA: TGTGCCAGCAGCCGAAGCGGGGGCTCCTACGAGCAGTACTTC.

This chain connects TRBV4-1 to TRBJ2-1; possibly TRBD2 for D (6 bases). The germline V gene has CDR1 MGHRA and CDR2 YSYEKL. The CDR3 is made up of 15 amino acids. The V and J ends lost 4 bases and 4 bases respectively, with 14 bases between them. The CDR3 reads CASSPRQGRYNEQFF. For the CDR3, the DNA is TGCGCCAGCAGCCCGCGACAAGGGAGGTACAATGAGCAGTTCTTC.